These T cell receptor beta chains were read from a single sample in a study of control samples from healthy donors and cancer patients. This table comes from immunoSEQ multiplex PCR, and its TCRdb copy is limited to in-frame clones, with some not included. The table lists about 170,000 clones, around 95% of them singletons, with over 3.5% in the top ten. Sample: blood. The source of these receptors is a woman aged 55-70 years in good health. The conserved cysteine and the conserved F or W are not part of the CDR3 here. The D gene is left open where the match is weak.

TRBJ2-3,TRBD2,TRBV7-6,ASSFGPGLAEIDTQY
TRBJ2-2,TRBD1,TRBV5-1,ASSSKRTGGNTGELF
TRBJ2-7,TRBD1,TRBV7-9,ASSPKDRVHEQY
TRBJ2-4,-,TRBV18,ASSPPPNDRIQY
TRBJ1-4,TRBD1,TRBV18,ASSPPTGLNEKLF
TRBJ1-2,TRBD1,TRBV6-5,ASSYSVYRGGGYT
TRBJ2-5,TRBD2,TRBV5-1,ASSYSGGGETQY
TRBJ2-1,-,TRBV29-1,SVDPLYNEQF
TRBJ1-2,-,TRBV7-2,ASSPPGQFYGYT
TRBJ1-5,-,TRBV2,ASTGNKGFMSNQPQH
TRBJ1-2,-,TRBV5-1,ASSPLQGTYGYT
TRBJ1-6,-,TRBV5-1,ASSFGQNFNSPLH
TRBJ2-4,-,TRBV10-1,ASTRGPLHIQY
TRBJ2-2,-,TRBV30,AWSPNSGELF
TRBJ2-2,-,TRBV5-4,ASSLDQTNTGELF
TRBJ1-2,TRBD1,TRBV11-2,ASSLESRQGPNYGYT
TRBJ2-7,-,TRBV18,ASSPLDGHEQY
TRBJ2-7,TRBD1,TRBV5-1,ASSSNEGQGNEQY
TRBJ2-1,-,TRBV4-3,ASSPSIGSYNEQF
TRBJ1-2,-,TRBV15,ATSRDRALYGYT